A selection of T cell receptor beta chains follows, all from one sample in a study of T cell repertoires in cytomegalovirus infection. MiXCR, run by TCRdb on the reads, gives a single entry per CDR3 protein. Of fewer than 250,000 distinct CDR3 sequences in the sample, over 9% are singletons; the top ten hold 1.5% to 2%. The sample consisted of PBMCs. These receptors were taken from a human donor in good health (CMV status not recorded). Some clones in this sample may be carry-over from other donors' samples. Both conserved end residues are part of each CDR3. A D gene is named only where the DNA matches it firmly. Size is stated for part of the rows, as once, few or many counts, or as a class when the clone is expanded.

D,V,size,J,CDR3,DNA
TRBD2,TRBV6-5,many,TRBJ2-5,CASSRTSGGHQETQYF,TGTGCCAGCAGTCGGACTAGCGGGGGTCACCAAGAGACCCAGTACTTC
NA,TRBV6-2/TRBV6-3,few,TRBJ1-1,CASILGGMTEAFF,TGTGCCAGCATCCTAGGGGGGATGACTGAAGCTTTCTTT
NA,TRBV6-2/TRBV6-3,many,TRBJ2-7,CASRTAGARREQYF,TGTGCCAGCAGGACGGCCGGGGCTCGAAGGGAGCAGTACTTC
NA,TRBV20-1,NA,TRBJ1-1,CSARVFGQSPTEAFF,TGCAGTGCTAGGGTTTTTGGACAGTCCCCGACTGAAGCTTTCTTT
TRBD2,TRBV5-4,many,TRBJ2-3,CASSGPAGDGDTQYF,TGTGCCAGCAGCGGACCAGCGGGAGATGGAGATACGCAGTATTTT
TRBD1,TRBV6-6,few,TRBJ1-1,CASTRTGGGSTEAFF,TGTGCCAGCACCCGGACAGGGGGCGGGAGCACTGAAGCTTTCTTT
TRBD2,TRBV14,many,TRBJ2-1,CASSQSSGGPREQFF,TGTGCCAGCAGCCAATCGTCGGGAGGGCCTCGTGAGCAGTTCTTC
NA,TRBV7-9,NA,TRBJ1-4,CASSLGNQLGEKLFF,TGTGCCAGCAGCTTAGGGAACCAACTTGGGGAAAAACTGTTTTTT
NA,TRBV7-6,many,TRBJ2-7,CASSRGGFSYEQYF,TGTGCCAGCAGCCGCGGGGGCTTCTCCTACGAGCAGTACTTC
NA,TRBV27,few,TRBJ2-1,CASRKLGVDNEQFF,TGTGCCAGCAGGAAACTAGGAGTTGACAATGAGCAGTTCTTC
NA,TRBV6-6,many,TRBJ1-5,CASSYPQRGYSNQPQHF,TGTGCCAGCAGTTACCCCCAAAGGGGTTATAGCAATCAGCCCCAGCATTTT
TRBD1,TRBV7-8,many,TRBJ2-7,CASSPRQGSSYEQYF,TGTGCCAGCTCCCCCCGACAGGGTAGCTCCTACGAGCAGTACTTC
NA,TRBV12-3/TRBV12-4,many,TRBJ2-2,CASSSGRRNTGELFF,TGTGCCAGCAGTTCCGGACGGAGAAACACCGGGGAGCTGTTTTTT
TRBD1,TRBV24-1,NA,TRBJ2-5,CATSDPGQGAGETQYF,TGTGCCACCAGTGATCCGGGACAGGGGGCTGGGGAGACCCAGTACTTC
TRBD1,TRBV5-6,many,TRBJ2-1,CASSLAGTGRAYNEQFF,TGTGCCAGCAGCTTGGCCGGGACAGGAAGGGCCTACAATGAGCAGTTCTTC
NA,TRBV19,few,TRBJ1-2,CASSNLRAVYGYTF,TGTGCCAGTAGTAACCTTCGGGCCGTCTATGGCTACACCTTC
NA,TRBV6-1,NA,TRBJ1-5,CASSEAAQGLGHF,TGTGCCAGCAGTGAAGCGGCTCAGGGGTTAGGGCATTTT